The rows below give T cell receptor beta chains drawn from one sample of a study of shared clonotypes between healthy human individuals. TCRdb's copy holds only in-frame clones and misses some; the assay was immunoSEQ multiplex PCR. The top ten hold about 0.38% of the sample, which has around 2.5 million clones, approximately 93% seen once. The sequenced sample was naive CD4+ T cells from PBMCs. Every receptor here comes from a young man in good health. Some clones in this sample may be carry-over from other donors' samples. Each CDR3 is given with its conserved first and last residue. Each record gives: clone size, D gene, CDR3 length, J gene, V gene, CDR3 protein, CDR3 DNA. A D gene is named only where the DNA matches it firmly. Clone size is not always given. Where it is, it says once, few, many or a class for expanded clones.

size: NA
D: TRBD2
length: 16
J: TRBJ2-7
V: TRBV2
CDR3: CASSSITGTSGDEQYF
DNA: TGTGCCAGCAGTTCTATAACCGGGACTAGCGGAGACGAGCAGTACTTC

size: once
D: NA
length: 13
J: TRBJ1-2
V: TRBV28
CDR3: CASSLNTDYGYTF
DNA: TGTGCCAGCAGTTTAAACACGGACTATGGCTACACCTTC

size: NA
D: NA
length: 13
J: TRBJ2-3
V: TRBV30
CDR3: CAWSPSGTDTQYF
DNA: TGTGCCTGGAGTCCCAGCGGGACAGATACGCAGTATTTT

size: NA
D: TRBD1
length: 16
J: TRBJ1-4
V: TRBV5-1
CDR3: CASSLFPGQSNEKLFF
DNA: TGCGCCAGCAGCCTTTTTCCGGGACAGAGTAATGAAAAACTGTTTTTT

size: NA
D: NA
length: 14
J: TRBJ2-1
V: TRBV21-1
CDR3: CASTGTSIYNEQFF
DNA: TGTGCCAGTACCGGGACTAGTATTTACAATGAGCAGTTCTTC

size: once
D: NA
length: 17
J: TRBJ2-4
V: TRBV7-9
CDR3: CASSDTKWRIAKNIQYF
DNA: TGTGCCAGCAGCGACACTAAGTGGCGAATAGCCAAAAACATTCAGTACTTC

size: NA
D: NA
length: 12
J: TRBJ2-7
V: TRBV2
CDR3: CASSEWGYEQYF
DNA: TGTGCCAGCAGTGAATGGGGGTACGAGCAGTACTTC

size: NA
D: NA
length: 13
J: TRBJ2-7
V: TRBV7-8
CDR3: CASSPGLNYEQYF
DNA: TGTGCCAGCAGCCCGGGGCTGAACTACGAGCAGTACTTC

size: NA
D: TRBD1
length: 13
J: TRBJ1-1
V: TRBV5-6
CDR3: CASSRQGGTEAFF
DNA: TGTGCCAGCAGCCGACAGGGCGGCACTGAAGCTTTCTTT

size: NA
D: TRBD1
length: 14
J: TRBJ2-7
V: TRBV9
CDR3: CASSVGQGAYEQYF
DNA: TGTGCCAGCAGCGTCGGACAGGGGGCATACGAGCAGTACTTC

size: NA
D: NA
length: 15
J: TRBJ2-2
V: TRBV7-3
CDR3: CASSLNPGATGELFF
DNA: TGTGCCAGCAGCTTAAATCCGGGGGCGACCGGGGAGCTGTTTTTT

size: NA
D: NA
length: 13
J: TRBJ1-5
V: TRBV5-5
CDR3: CASSNRANQPQHF
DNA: TGTGCCAGCAGCAACCGTGCAAATCAGCCCCAGCATTTT

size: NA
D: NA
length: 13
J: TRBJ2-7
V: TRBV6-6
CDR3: CASSNPGSYEQYF
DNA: TGTGCCAGCAGCAACCCTGGCTCCTACGAGCAGTACTTC

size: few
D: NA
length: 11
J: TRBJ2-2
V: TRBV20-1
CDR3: CSARRGGELFF
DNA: TGCAGTGCCCGTCGGGGTGGGGAGCTGTTTTTT

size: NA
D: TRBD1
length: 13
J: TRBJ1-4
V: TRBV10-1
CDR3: CATHRDSNEKLFF
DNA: TGCGCCACCCACCGGGACAGCAATGAAAAACTGTTTTTT

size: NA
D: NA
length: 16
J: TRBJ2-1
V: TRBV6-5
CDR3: CASSYAIWGLDNEQFF
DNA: TGTGCCAGCAGTTACGCTATTTGGGGCCTAGACAATGAGCAGTTCTTC

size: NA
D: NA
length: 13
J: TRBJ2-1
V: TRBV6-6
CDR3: CASSYGQVNEQFF
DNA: TGTGCCAGCAGTTACGGGCAGGTCAATGAGCAGTTCTTC

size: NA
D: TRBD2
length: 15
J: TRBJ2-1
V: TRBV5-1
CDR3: CASRAYSSGNNEQFF
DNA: TGCGCCAGCAGGGCATACTCTAGCGGAAACAATGAGCAGTTCTTC

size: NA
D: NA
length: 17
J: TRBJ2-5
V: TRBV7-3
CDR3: CASSLMGTGVVGETQYF
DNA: TGTGCCAGCAGCTTAATGGGAACGGGAGTAGTGGGGGAGACCCAGTACTTC

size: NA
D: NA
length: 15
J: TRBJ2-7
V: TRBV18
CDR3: CASSPMRVPGYEQYF
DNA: TGTGCCAGCTCACCAATGCGGGTGCCTGGCTACGAGCAGTACTTC

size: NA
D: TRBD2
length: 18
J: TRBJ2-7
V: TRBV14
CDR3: CASSPGWQGLAGVSEQYF
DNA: TGTGCCAGCAGCCCCGGATGGCAGGGGCTAGCGGGAGTATCCGAGCAGTACTTC

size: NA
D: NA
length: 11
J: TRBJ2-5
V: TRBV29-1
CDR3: CSVAAEETQYF
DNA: TGCAGCGTTGCCGCAGAAGAGACCCAGTACTTC

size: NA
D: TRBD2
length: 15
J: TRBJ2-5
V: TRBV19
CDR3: CASTTSGRLGETQYF
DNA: TGTGCCAGCACGACTAGCGGGAGACTTGGGGAGACCCAGTACTTC

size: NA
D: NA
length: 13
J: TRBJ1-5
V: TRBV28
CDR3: CASSMDSYQPQHF
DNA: TGTGCCAGCAGTATGGACAGTTATCAGCCCCAGCATTTT